These 11 T cell receptor beta chains share one sample of origin, sequenced in a study of blood T cell repertoires in COVID-19. Clones were sequenced by immunoSEQ multiplex PCR, and TCRdb holds only the in-frame ones, with some missing. The sample lists roughly 250,000 clones, about four fifths seen once, with roughly a tenth in the top ten. What was sequenced was peripheral blood. All receptors derive from a woman of 80 years or more with acute or convalescent COVID-19.

V and J are TRBV28 and TRBJ1-4, with 11 bases aligning to TRBD1. Germline V gene lookup returns CDR1 MDHEN and CDR2 SYDVKM. V was pared by 4 bases and J by 7 bases, with 8 bases of the junction left unmatched. The CDR3 contains 16 residues. DNA of the CDR3: TGTGCCAGCAGTTCCCGGACAGGGGGCAGGGGTGAAAAACTGTTTTTT. It translates to CASSSRTGGRGEKLFF.

The chain combines TRBV27 with TRBJ1-5; tentative D call: TRBD1 (5 bases). Looked up from germline, CDR1 is MNHEY and CDR2 is SMNVEV (reference sequence). This CDR3 comprises 12 residues. V lost 6 bases to trimming and J lost 6 bases, with 9 bases between them. The CDR3 region is CASRTGGQPQHF. The CDR3 nucleotides read TGTGCCAGCAGGACGGGGGGTCAGCCCCAGCATTTT.

Comment on this clone: This sample also contains other DNA sequences that code for the same CDR3. The chain is built from TRBV18 and TRBJ1-1; TRBD1 agrees at 8 bases. Germline assignment: CDR1 KGHSH and CDR2 LQKENI. The V segment lost 3 bases and the J segment 3 bases; nucleotides outside the gene matches: 3. The CDR3 is 14 residues long. The CDR3 coding sequence is TGTGCCAGCTCACCCCTGACAGGGGACACTGAAGCTTTCTTT. It codes for CASSPLTGDTEAFF.

The chain joins TRBV4-2 to TRBJ2-2, with TRBD1 as a possible D gene (5 bases). CDR1 is LGHNA and CDR2 is YNFKEQ in the germline V gene. The length of the CDR3 is 14 residues. Trimming pared 4 bases from V and 5 bases from J, leaving 11 bases between. The DNA of the CDR3 is TGTGCCAGCAGCCCCCCAGGGATTACCGGGGAGCTGTTTTTT. Amino acids: CASSPPGITGELFF.

V is TRBV27 and J is TRBJ1-6; 7 nucleotides align to TRBD1. This CDR3 has 15 residues. Germline V gene lookup returns CDR1 MNHEY and CDR2 SMNVEV (reference sequence). V shed 6 bases, J shed 2 bases, and the junction held 4 bases outside the gene matches. Written as DNA, the CDR3 is TGTGCCAGCAGGACCGGACAGGCCTATAATTCACCCCTCCACTTT. Protein product: CASRTGQAYNSPLHF.

The gene calls are TRBV6-4 and TRBJ2-1, with D possibly matching TRBD2 (7 bases). The CDR3 sequence is 16 residues long. CDR1 MRHNA and CDR2 SNTAGT come from the germline V gene. Trimming stripped 4 bases from V and 2 bases from J, with 15 bases between. The CDR3 spells CASSASSGGPYNEQFF. CDR3 DNA sequence: TGTGCCAGCAGTGCCTCCTCCGGGGGGCCCTACAATGAGCAGTTCTTC.

The chain uses TRBV2 and TRBJ2-1; 7 bases fit TRBD2. CDR1 is SNHLY, CDR2 FYNNEI, per germline. The trim removed 4 bases at V and 3 bases at J, leaving 9 bases unmatched. There are 16 residues in the CDR3. CDR3 nucleotide sequence: TGTGCCAGCAGTGGTACTAGCGCTATCGACTACAATGAGCAGTTCTTC. Encoded protein: CASSGTSAIDYNEQFF.

The chain combines TRBV6-4 with TRBJ1-2; D is unclear. The CDR3 has 14 residues. Germline CDR1 and CDR2: MRHNA and SNTAGT. V shed 0 bases and J shed 7 bases, with 12 bases lying between them. The CDR3 is CASSDSRTRGGYTF. As DNA, the CDR3 is TGTGCCAGCAGTGACTCGCGGACTCGTGGTGGCTACACCTTC.

The chain recombines TRBV2 with TRBJ2-5, with 8 bases lining up with TRBD1. With V trimmed by 5 bases and J by 4 bases, 9 bases remained unmatched. CDR1 and CDR2 from the germline V gene are SNHLY and FYNNEI. The CDR3 runs 15 residues. CDR3 coding DNA: TGTGCCAGCAGTCCCCCGGCAGGGGGCGGAGAGACCCAGTACTTC. Its translation: CASSPPAGGGETQYF.

The V call is TRBV7-9, the J call TRBJ1-4; 9 bases agree with TRBD1. CDR1 and CDR2 (germline): SEHNR, FQNEAQ (reference sequence). The V and J ends lost 5 bases and 5 bases, in that order; junction bases with no gene match: 6. This CDR3 is built from 15 residues. In nucleotides, the CDR3 is TGTGCCAGCAGCCCCCGGGACAGGGTGAATGAAAAACTGTTTTTT. Protein product: CASSPRDRVNEKLFF.

The chain uses TRBV5-1 and TRBJ2-7, with a weak D call TRBD2 (6 bases). Germline V gives CDR1 SGHRS, CDR2 YFSETQ. The CDR3 has 14 amino acids. Trimming cost V 4 bases and J 4 bases, with 15 bases left between them. Here the CDR3 reads CASSGRGPLYEQYF. For the CDR3, the DNA is TGCGCCAGCAGCGGGCGGGGACCCCTTTACGAGCAGTACTTC.